The 6 T cell receptor beta chains below come from one sample, sequenced in a study of shared clonotypes between healthy human individuals. The protocol was immunoSEQ multiplex PCR, while the TCRdb copy is restricted to in-frame clones and leaves out a portion. This sample has about 470,000 clones, with roughly 80% found just once. Sample: PBMCs. The source is a woman in her forties in good health. Some clones in this sample may be carry-over from other donors' samples.

V usage is TRBV10-2 and J usage is TRBJ2-1; TRBD2 matches at 7 bases. Germline CDR1 reads WSHSY; CDR2 reads SAAADI. The trim removed 8 bases at V and 4 bases at J, leaving 5 bases unmatched. The length of the CDR3 is 13 residues. The CDR3 region is CASGAGIYNEQFF. The CDR3 nucleotides are TGCGCCAGCGGAGCGGGGATTTACAATGAGCAGTTCTTC.

The chain is built from TRBV5-1 and TRBJ2-2; TRBD1 matches 8 bases. V was pared by 4 bases and J by 6 bases, with 8 bases of the junction left unmatched. The V gene's germline CDR1 is SGHRS and CDR2 YFSETQ. The CDR3 runs to 15 residues. The CDR3 loop reads CASSPGTGRSGELFF. CDR3 DNA: TGCGCCAGCAGCCCTGGGACAGGACGATCCGGGGAGCTGTTTTTT.

This chain joins TRBV5-1 and TRBJ1-1; the match to TRBD1 covers 10 bases. V lost 4 bases to trimming and J lost 5 bases; unmatched junction nucleotides: 2. The CDR3 sequence is 13 residues long. Germline CDR1 reads SGHRS; CDR2 reads YFSETQ. CDR3 region: CASSVDRGTEAFF. For the CDR3, the DNA is TGCGCCAGCAGCGTGGACAGGGGGACTGAAGCTTTCTTT.

J is TRBJ2-7 and V is TRBV7-2, with D perhaps matching TRBD1 or TRBD2 (5 bases each). The length of the CDR3 is 17 residues. The germline V gene has CDR1 SGHTA and CDR2 FQGNSA. V was clipped by 2 bases and J by 0 bases, with 17 bases between them. Here the CDR3 reads CASSLIPGRVSSYEQYF. CDR3 coding DNA: TGTGCCAGCAGCTTAATCCCAGGGCGGGTGAGCTCCTACGAGCAGTACTTC. The whole variable domain, filled in from reference TRBV7-2 and TRBJ2-7, reads GAGVSQSPSNKVTEKGKDVELRCDPISGHTALYWYRQSLGQGLEFLIYFQGNSAPDKSGLPSDRFSAERTGGSVSTLTIQRTQQEDSAVYLCASSLIPGRVSSYEQYFGPGTRLTVT.

The chain links TRBV7-8 to TRBJ2-7; perhaps TRBD1 as D (6 bases). The CDR3 contains 14 residues. Trimming pared 8 bases from V and 2 bases from J, leaving 16 bases between. Germline CDR1 reads SGHVS; CDR2 reads FQNEAQ. The CDR3 DNA sequence: TGTGCCAGCGGGAAAGGGGACATAGCCTACGAGCAGTACTTC. It encodes CASGKGDIAYEQYF. The full variable domain, rest sourced from reference TRBV7-8 and TRBJ2-7, is GAGVSQSPRYKVAKRGQDVALRCDPISGHVSLFWYQQALGQGPEFLTYFQNEAQLDKSGLPSDRFFAERPEGSVSTLKIQRTQQEDSAVYLCASGKGDIAYEQYFGPGTRLTVT.

The V call is TRBV5-1, the J call TRBJ2-2; TRBD2 matches 7 bases. V gave up 5 bases and J gave up 7 bases; unmatched junction bases: 17. This CDR3 has 17 residues. The V gene's germline CDR1 is SGHRS and CDR2 YFSETQ. This chain's CDR3 is CASSEASGPRRSGELFF. CDR3 nucleotides: TGCGCCAGCAGTGAGGCTAGCGGCCCCCGTAGGAGCGGGGAGCTGTTTTTT. The entire variable domain, with the rest obtained from reference TRBV5-1 and TRBJ2-2, is as follows: KAGVTQTPRYLIKTRGQQVTLSCSPISGHRSVSWYQQTPGQGLQFLFEYFSETQRNKGNFPGRFSGRQFSNSRSEMNVSTLELGDSALYLCASSEASGPRRSGELFFGEGSRLTVL.